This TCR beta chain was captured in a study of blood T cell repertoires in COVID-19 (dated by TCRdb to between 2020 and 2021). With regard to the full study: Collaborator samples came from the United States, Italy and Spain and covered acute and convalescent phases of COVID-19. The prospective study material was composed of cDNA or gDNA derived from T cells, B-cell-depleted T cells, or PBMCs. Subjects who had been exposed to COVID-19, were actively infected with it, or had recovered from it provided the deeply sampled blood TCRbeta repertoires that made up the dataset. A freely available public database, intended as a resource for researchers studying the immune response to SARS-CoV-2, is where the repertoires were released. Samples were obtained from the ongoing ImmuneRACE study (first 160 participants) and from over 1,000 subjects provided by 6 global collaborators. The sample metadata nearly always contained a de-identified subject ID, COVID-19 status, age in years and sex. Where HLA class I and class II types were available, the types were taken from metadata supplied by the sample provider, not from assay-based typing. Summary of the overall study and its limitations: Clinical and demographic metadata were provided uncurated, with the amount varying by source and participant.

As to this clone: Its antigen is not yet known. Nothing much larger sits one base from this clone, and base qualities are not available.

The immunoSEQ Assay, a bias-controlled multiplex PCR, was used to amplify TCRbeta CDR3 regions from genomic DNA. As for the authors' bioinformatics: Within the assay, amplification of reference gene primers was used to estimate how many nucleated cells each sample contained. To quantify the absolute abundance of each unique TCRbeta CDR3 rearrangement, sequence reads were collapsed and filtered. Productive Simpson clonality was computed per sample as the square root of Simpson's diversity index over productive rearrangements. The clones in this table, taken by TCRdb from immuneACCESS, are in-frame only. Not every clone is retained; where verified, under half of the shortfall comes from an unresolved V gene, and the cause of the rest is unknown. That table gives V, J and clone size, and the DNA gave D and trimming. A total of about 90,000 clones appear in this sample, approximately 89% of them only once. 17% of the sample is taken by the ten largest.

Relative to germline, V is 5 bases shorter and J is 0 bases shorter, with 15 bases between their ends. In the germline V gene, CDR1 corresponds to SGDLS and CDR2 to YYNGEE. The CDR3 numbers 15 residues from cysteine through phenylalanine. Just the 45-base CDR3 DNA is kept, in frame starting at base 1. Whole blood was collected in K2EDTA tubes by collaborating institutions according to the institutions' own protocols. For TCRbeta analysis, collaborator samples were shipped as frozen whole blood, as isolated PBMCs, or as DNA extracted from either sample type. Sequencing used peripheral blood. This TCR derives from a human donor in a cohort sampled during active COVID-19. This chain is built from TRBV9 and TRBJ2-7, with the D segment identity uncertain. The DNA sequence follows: TGTGCCAGCAGTGCAGACATGCTGAGCTCCTACGAGCAGTACTTC. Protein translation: CASSADMLSSYEQYF.